This T cell receptor (beta chain) was observed in a study of CD8 T cells in Susac syndrome. A quantity of about 0.5 to 1 ug RNA underwent reverse transcription using random hexamers. TCRdb re-derived calls from the immunoSEQ multiplex PCR reads in MiXCR, one entry per CDR3 protein. The table shows 70,000 to 95,000 distinct CDR3 sequences, with 90% to 95% occurring only once. Germline CDR1 and CDR2: MGHRA and YSYEKL. The CDR3 runs 13 residues. V lost 2 bases and J 3 bases, leaving 5 bases between the germline ends. The TCR was taken from a human donor with Susac syndrome. The sample comprised CD8+ T cells from PBMCs. The genes are TRBV4-1 and TRBJ2-1; no clear D gene. The CDR3: CASSQNVYNEQFF. As DNA, the CDR3 is TGCGCCAGCAGCCAAAATGTCTACAATGAGCAGTTCTTC.